The clone carrying this TCR beta chain has ten or more counts. The data derive from a study of neurological immune-mediated disorders. By 5'RACE with 10-nucleotide random UMIs, the cDNA was made. TCRdb analysed the 5' RACE reads with MiXCR anew, one entry per CDR3 protein. This sample has about 74,000 distinct CDR3 sequences; around 5% occur once, and the top ten carry roughly 7%. CDR3 length: 17 residues. The junction had 5 bases not matched to a gene; V was cut back by 0 bases and J by 3 bases. Germline loops: CDR1 SGHRS, CDR2 YFSETQ. The clonotype comes from a young man with multiple sclerosis. The sample taken for sequencing was PBMCs. The V and J genes are TRBV5-1 and TRBJ2-1, with 11 positions matching TRBD2. For the CDR3, the DNA is TGCGCCAGCAGCTTGGGAGGCACTAGCGGGAGCTACAATGAGCAGTTCTTC. Translating it yields CASSLGGTSGSYNEQFF.